Presented here are 24 T cell receptor beta chains from one specimen sequenced in a study of cytomegalovirus exposure and HLA in healthy donors. The table came from immunoSEQ multiplex PCR; TCRdb's copy has only in-frame clones and leaves some out. The sample lists over 85,000 clones; approximately 87% were seen once. Sequenced input: PBMCs. Receptors originate from a woman in her twenties or thirties in good health and CMV-seropositive.

This clone was seen a handful of times. DNA for the CDR3: TGTGCCAGCAGTGAGCTCGACAGGGGAAGCCAGCCCCAGCATTTT. It encodes CASSELDRGSQPQHF. The chain is built from TRBV6-1 and TRBJ1-5; 8 nucleotides line up with TRBD1. The CDR3 has 15 residues. V shed 3 bases, J shed 7 bases, and the junction held 8 bases outside the gene matches. Germline V gene data show CDR1 as MNHNS and CDR2 as SASEGT.

The rearrangement links TRBV4-3 to TRBJ2-1; D unclear. Germline V gene sequence: CDR1 LGHNA, CDR2 YSLEER. Trimming removed 0 bases at V and 4 bases at J, with 16 bases between. This CDR3 spans 17 amino acids. The CDR3 spells CASSQDYLGHGYNEQFF. CDR3 sequence (DNA): TGCGCCAGCAGCCAAGATTATCTAGGCCACGGTTACAATGAGCAGTTCTTC.

The genes are TRBV27 and TRBJ1-1; D is unresolved. V was shortened by 3 bases and J by 0 bases, with 5 bases between the two germline ends. Germline V lookup: CDR1 MNHEY, CDR2 SMNVEV (reference sequence). This CDR3 has 13 amino acids. The CDR3 here is CASSFQVNTEAFF. The CDR3 DNA reads TGTGCCAGCAGTTTTCAGGTGAACACTGAAGCTTTCTTT.

In its sample, this clone was seen a few times. The gene calls are TRBV19 and TRBJ1-5; 9 positions match TRBD1. Germline loops: CDR1 LNHDA, CDR2 SQIVND (reference sequence). Trimming removed 5 bases from V and 6 bases from J; junction bases left unmatched: 8. This CDR3 comprises 15 residues. In DNA form, the CDR3 reads TGTGCCAGTAGTCCGGGACAGGGAAGGGCTCAGCCCCAGCATTTT. Translation: CASSPGQGRAQPQHF.

The V gene is TRBV13, the J gene TRBJ2-1, with D possibly TRBD1 on 6 matching bases. The CDR3 has 16 residues. CDR1 PRHDT and CDR2 FYEKMQ come from the germline V gene (reference sequence). The V and J ends lost 6 bases and 5 bases respectively, with 20 bases between them. The CDR3 nucleotides read TGTGCCAGCAGTCTTCCCCCAGGACAGCCGAACAATGAGCAGTTCTTC. Translated: CASSLPPGQPNNEQFF.

This chain links TRBV7-8 with TRBJ2-7; perhaps TRBD1 as D (6 bases). This CDR3 region has 17 residues. The germline V gene encodes CDR1 SGHVS and CDR2 FQNEAQ. V shed 5 bases and J shed 0 bases, with 20 bases lying between them. The CDR3 here is CASSLKSGQAYSYEQYF. Written as DNA, the CDR3 is TGTGCCAGCAGCCTCAAATCGGGACAAGCATACTCCTACGAGCAGTACTTC. Full variable domain (outside the CDR3, taken from reference TRBV7-8 and TRBJ2-7): GAGVSQSPRYKVAKRGQDVALRCDPISGHVSLFWYQQALGQGPEFLTYFQNEAQLDKSGLPSDRFFAERPEGSVSTLKIQRTQQEDSAVYLCASSLKSGQAYSYEQYFGPGTRLTVT.

The chain has TRBV28 and TRBJ1-3; tentative D call: TRBD1 (6 bases). Per germline, CDR1 MDHEN and CDR2 SYDVKM. V lost 6 bases and J 2 bases, leaving 8 bases between the germline ends. CDR3 length equals 13 residues. In DNA form, the CDR3 reads TGTGCCAGCAGCAGGGGAACTGGAAACACCATATATTTT. Encoded protein: CASSRGTGNTIYF.

J is TRBJ1-4 and V is TRBV18; 7 bases are shared with TRBD1. CDR1 is KGHSH and CDR2 is LQKENI in the germline V gene. Trimming at V came to 6 bases and at J to 6 bases, leaving 13 bases not matched to a gene. The CDR3 covers 16 residues. The CDR3 here is CASSPMYGDSHEKLFF. Here the CDR3 DNA reads TGTGCCAGCTCCCCCATGTACGGGGACAGTCATGAAAAACTGTTTTTT.

The genes are TRBV9 and TRBJ2-3, with 7 nucleotides matching TRBD1. Germline lookup yields CDR1 SGDLS and CDR2 YYNGEE. The CDR3 loop spans 16 amino acids. V trimming: 0 bases; J trimming: 2 bases; junction bases outside the gene matches: 6. The chain's CDR3 is CASSVGMGTVTDTQYF. The CDR3 DNA reads TGTGCCAGCAGCGTAGGAATGGGGACAGTCACAGATACGCAGTATTTT.

The CDR3 region is CASSDSGRAGRDTQYF. CDR3 DNA sequence: TGTGCCAGCAGTGACTCCGGGAGGGCCGGTCGAGATACGCAGTATTTT. The chain links TRBV6-4 to TRBJ2-3, with TRBD2 identical over 8 bases. V lost 0 bases, J lost 5 bases, and 7 bases stayed unmatched. The CDR3 spans 16 residues. Germline CDR1 reads MRHNA; CDR2 reads SNTAGT.

This chain links TRBV6-1 with TRBJ2-7, with D perhaps matching TRBD1 (6 bases). CDR3 length: 14 residues. The V gene lost 4 bases and the J gene lost 0 bases, with 10 bases spanning the gap. Germline-derived CDR1 and CDR2 are MNHNS and SASEGT. The CDR3: CASSARTDSYEQYF. CDR3 in DNA: TGTGCCAGCAGTGCCCGGACAGACTCCTACGAGCAGTACTTC.

The rearrangement uses TRBV27 and TRBJ1-4; 7 nucleotides match TRBD1. The CDR3 contains 16 residues. Germline CDR1 and CDR2: MNHEY and SMNVEV (reference sequence). Trimming cost V 5 bases and J 7 bases; bases outside gene matches: 13. The CDR3 loop reads CASSPTLPGGIEKLFF. The CDR3 nucleotides are TGTGCCAGCAGTCCGACCCTCCCAGGGGGGATTGAAAAACTGTTTTTT.

The rearrangement links TRBV15 to TRBJ2-7; the match to TRBD2 covers 9 bases. Per the germline V gene, CDR1 is LNHNV and CDR2 is YYDKDF (reference sequence). V was clipped by 1 base and J by 2 bases; unmatched bases: 3. The CDR3 spans 15 residues. CDR3 amino acids: CATSRGLAATYEQYF. The CDR3 region has the DNA TGTGCCACCAGCAGAGGACTAGCGGCCACCTACGAGCAGTACTTC.

This clone was seen at least ten times. The chain is built from TRBV5-4 and TRBJ2-7, with TRBD2 matching over 9 bases. After removal of 0 bases from V and 5 bases from J, the junction contained 9 bases not matched to a gene. CDR3 length: 16 amino acids. From germline, CDR1 is SGHNT and CDR2 YYREEE (reference sequence). The CDR3 loop is CASSLGSGSAYDEQYF. The CDR3 DNA follows: TGTGCCAGCAGCTTGGGTAGCGGGAGTGCCTATGACGAGCAGTACTTC.

This clone occurred once. The chain combines TRBV30 with TRBJ1-3; D possibly corresponds to TRBD1 (5 bases). CDR1 is GTSNPN and CDR2 is SVGIG in the germline V gene (reference sequence). CDR3 length equals 15 residues. V shed 3 bases and J shed 0 bases, with 12 bases lying between them. The CDR3 loop reads CAWSIGGGSGNTIYF. DNA of the CDR3: TGTGCCTGGAGCATCGGCGGGGGCTCTGGAAACACCATATATTTT.

The sample holds a few counts of this clone. The chain employs TRBV30 and TRBJ2-5, with TRBD2 as a possible D gene (5 bases). Trimming stripped 2 bases from V and 2 bases from J, with 9 bases between. The CDR3 loop spans 13 amino acids. Germline V gene data show CDR1 as GTSNPN and CDR2 as SVGIG (reference sequence). Here the CDR3 reads CAWSKAAQETQYF. The CDR3 region has the DNA TGTGCCTGGAGTAAAGCGGCACAAGAGACCCAGTACTTC.

This clone occurred many times. The rearrangement joins TRBV28 to TRBJ1-1, with TRBD1 as a possible D gene (5 bases). CDR3 length: 14 residues. The germline V and J ends were trimmed by 1 base and 3 bases, with 9 bases remaining between them. Germline CDR1 is MDHEN and CDR2 is SYDVKM. In nucleotides, the CDR3 is TGTGCCAGCAGTTTATCAGGGTTGTACACTGAAGCTTTCTTT. Translation gives CASSLSGLYTEAFF.

The chain carries TRBV7-2 and TRBJ1-2, with a weak D call TRBD1 (6 bases). The CDR3 consists of 15 residues. Trimming cost V 1 base and J 5 bases, with 14 bases left between them. The germline V gene encodes CDR1 SGHTA and CDR2 FQGNSA. CDR3 nucleotides: TGTGCCAGCAGCTTAGATTACAGGGCGGAATATGGCTACACCTTC. Translation gives CASSLDYRAEYGYTF.

This clone was counted between two and nine times. This chain connects TRBV4-3 to TRBJ2-2; D unclear. The V end was cut by 4 bases, the J end by 7 bases, with 13 bases between. Germline-derived CDR1 and CDR2 are LGHNA and YSLEER. The CDR3 covers 14 residues. The CDR3 here is CASSPHPLDGELFF. CDR3 nucleotide sequence: TGCGCCAGCAGCCCTCATCCGCTAGACGGGGAGCTGTTTTTT.

CDR3 residues: CATVDRVVNGGELFF. The CDR3 bases are TGTGCCACCGTAGACAGGGTGGTAAACGGCGGGGAGCTGTTTTTT. The rearrangement uses TRBV6-6 and TRBJ2-2, with 7 bases identical to TRBD1. Unmatched junction bases numbered 15, after V lost 10 bases and J lost 7 bases. CDR1 is MNHNY and CDR2 is SVGAGI in the germline V gene (reference sequence). The CDR3 length is 15 residues.

The rearrangement links TRBV4-1 to TRBJ2-2, with 10 bases matching TRBD2. There are 21 residues in the CDR3. CDR1 is MGHRA, CDR2 YSYEKL, per germline. With V trimmed by 4 bases and J by 3 bases, 20 bases remained unmatched. The CDR3 coding sequence is TGCGCCAGCAGCCTAAAGGGGATTAGCGGGAGGTCATTTGAGCACACCGGGGAGCTGTTTTTT. Residues: CASSLKGISGRSFEHTGELFF.

J is TRBJ2-7 and V is TRBV27; D is unclear. The CDR3 covers 18 residues. V was clipped by 0 bases and J by 2 bases, with 20 bases between them. Germline V gene lookup returns CDR1 MNHEY and CDR2 SMNVEV (reference sequence). The chain's CDR3 is CASSLSPPRRISPYEQYF. In nucleotides, the CDR3 is TGTGCCAGCAGTTTATCGCCACCTAGGCGCATCTCCCCCTACGAGCAGTACTTC.

The chain joins TRBV5-6 to TRBJ1-6, with a possible D match to TRBD1 (6 bases). CDR3 size: 13 residues. The germline V gene has CDR1 SGHDT and CDR2 YYEEEE. V lost 0 bases and J 8 bases, leaving 6 bases between the germline ends. CDR3 sequence: CASSLDRDSPLHF. CDR3 DNA: TGTGCCAGCAGCTTGGACAGGGATTCACCCCTCCACTTT.

J is TRBJ2-1 and V is TRBV6-1; TRBD1 is a possible D gene (6 bases). Germline lookup yields CDR1 MNHNS and CDR2 SASEGT. This CDR3 comprises 17 residues. The ends were cut back, 4 bases at V and 0 bases at J, with 16 bases in the middle. In nucleotides, the CDR3 is TGTGCCAGCAGTGGGTTCCCGAGGGGGTCCTCCTACAATGAGCAGTTCTTC. Its translation: CASSGFPRGSSYNEQFF.